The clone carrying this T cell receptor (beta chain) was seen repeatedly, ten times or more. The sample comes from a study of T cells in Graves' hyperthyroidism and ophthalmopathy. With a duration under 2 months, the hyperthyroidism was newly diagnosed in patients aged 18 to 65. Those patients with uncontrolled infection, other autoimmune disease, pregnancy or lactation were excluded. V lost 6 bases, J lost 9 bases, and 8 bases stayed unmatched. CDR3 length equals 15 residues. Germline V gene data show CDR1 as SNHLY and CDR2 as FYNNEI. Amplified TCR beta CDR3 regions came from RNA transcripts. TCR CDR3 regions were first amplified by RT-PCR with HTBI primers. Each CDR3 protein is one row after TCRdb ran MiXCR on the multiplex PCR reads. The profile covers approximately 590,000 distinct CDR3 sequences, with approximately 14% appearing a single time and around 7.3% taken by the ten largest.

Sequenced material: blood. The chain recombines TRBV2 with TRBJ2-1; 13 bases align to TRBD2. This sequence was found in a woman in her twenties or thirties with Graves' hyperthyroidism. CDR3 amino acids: CASRKGTSGTVEQFF. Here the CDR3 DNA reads TGTGCCAGCAGGAAAGGGACTAGCGGGACGGTTGAGCAGTTCTTC.